The present TCR beta chain was sequenced within a study of T cells expressing NK-cell markers. Turning to the study itself: Seven sequenced donors out of eight were HCMV-seropositive, one seronegative.

Regarding the study as a whole: Roughly six of the donors carried dominant NKG2C+ clonotypes that took up about 1.0-7.0% of their CD8+ T cells. Similarly, these clonotypes led the CD3+CD56-NKG2C+ fraction as well in several donors. Whether expanded NKG2C+ T cell clones recognized HCMV stayed uncertain.

From its re-call of the 5' RACE reads, TCRdb lists each CDR3 protein once, without DNA. The sample includes some 440,000 distinct CDR3 sequences. As concerns this clonotype: Its antigen remains unknown.

Germline loops: CDR1 DFQATT, CDR2 SNEGSKA (reference sequence). The CDR3 contains 14 residues. The sequence was obtained from a woman aged 45 to 65 in good health. V is TRBV20-1 and J is TRBJ1-1; TCRdb proposes TRBD1, but this gene call is untestable without DNA. The sequenced material came from blood T cells: a sorted CD56 or NKG2C T cell subset, CD4+ or CD8+ T cells, or bulk PBMC T cells (not recorded which). CDR3 in amino acids: CSARAGQRHTEAFF.